This T cell receptor beta chain derives from a study of T cells in Graves' hyperthyroidism and ophthalmopathy. This clonotype turned up a few times. Using RNA transcripts as the source, TCR beta CDR3 regions were amplified. The TCR CDR3 was amplified in a first-round RT-PCR using the HTBI primer set. TCRdb used MiXCR to reprocess the multiplex PCR reads, holding one entry per CDR3 protein. The data show approximately 370,000 distinct CDR3 sequences, about 16% seen once. Exclusions: uncontrolled infection, other autoimmune disease, pregnancy, lactation. The material sequenced was blood. This sequence was found in a woman aged 25 to 45 with Graves' hyperthyroidism.

In DNA form, the CDR3 reads TGTGCCAGCTCACCTTACCCCGGGACTAGCGGGGCCAACTACGAGCAGTACTTC. Its translation: CASSPYPGTSGANYEQYF. The chain carries TRBV18 and TRBJ2-7; 13 positions match TRBD2. Germline lookup yields CDR1 KGHSH and CDR2 LQKENI. The V segment lost 3 bases and the J segment 3 bases; nucleotides outside the gene matches: 11. The length of the CDR3 is 18 residues.